This passage covers 6 T cell receptor beta chains from one sample sequenced in a study of identical twins (dated by TCRdb to 2016 to 2018). Library prep was done by 5' RACE. Instrument used: Illumina HiSeq 2000. In-frame beta chains were kept once TCRdb had trimmed the public reads at Q25 with fastp and called clones with MiXCR. Identical CDR3 protein sequences are pooled into one entry, listed with their most common genes and DNA. This sample is represented by hundreds of thousands of distinct CDR3 sequences; approximately 13% of them were singletons. The top ten hold roughly 1.5% of the sample. The sample was also reused in another study, on yellow fever vaccine responses in identical twins.

Sequencing used PBMCs. Receptor source: a woman between 18 and 29 years old in good health.

A few counts support this clonotype. This rearrangement joins TRBV5-1 to TRBJ2-1; 10 bases align to TRBD1. The V gene end was trimmed by 1 base and the J gene end by 4 bases; junction bases not matched to a gene: 5. There are 16 residues in the CDR3. Germline V gene sequence: CDR1 SGHRS, CDR2 YFSETQ. CDR3 bases: TGCGCCAGCAGCTTGAGCAGGACAGGGGGATACAATGAGCAGTTCTTC. Its translation is CASSLSRTGGYNEQFF.

In this sample, this clonotype turned up a few times. This rearrangement joins TRBV12-3 or TRBV12-4 to TRBJ2-1, with D perhaps matching TRBD1 (5 bases). V was trimmed by 3 bases and J by 8 bases, leaving 8 bases between them. This CDR3 spans 12 amino acids. In nucleotides, the CDR3 is TGTGCCAGCAGTTTTAGGGGTTATGAGCAGTTCTTC. It translates to CASSFRGYEQFF.

The V and J genes are TRBV20-1 and TRBJ1-4; D not resolved. Germline CDR1 reads DFQATT; CDR2 reads SNEGSKA (reference sequence). The germline V and J ends were trimmed by 5 bases and 8 bases, with 15 bases remaining between them. This CDR3 comprises 13 residues. CDR3 DNA sequence: TGCAGTGCTTTGTCTACCGGGCAAGAAAAACTGTTTTTT. The encoded protein is CSALSTGQEKLFF.

The rearrangement joins TRBV11-1 to TRBJ2-2; 13 nucleotides align to TRBD2. Germline loops: CDR1 SGHAT, CDR2 FQDESV (reference sequence). Germline trimming cut 5 bases from V and 3 bases from J; bases unmatched to any gene: 9. There are 18 residues in the CDR3. The CDR3 reads CASSPRGTSGVYTGELFF. In nucleotides, the CDR3 is TGTGCCAGCAGCCCGCGGGGGACTAGCGGGGTTTACACCGGGGAGCTGTTTTTT. The full variable domain, rest sourced from reference TRBV11-1 and TRBJ2-2, is EAEVAQSPRYKITEKSQAVAFWCDPISGHATLYWYRQILGQGPELLVQFQDESVVDDSQLPKDRFSAERLKGVDSTLKIQPAELGDSAMYLCASSPRGTSGVYTGELFFGEGSRLTVL.

This rearrangement joins TRBV2 to TRBJ2-3, with D perhaps matching TRBD2 (6 bases). The CDR3 sequence is 15 residues long. V was shortened by 6 bases and J by 2 bases, with 15 bases between the two germline ends. CDR1 SNHLY and CDR2 FYNNEI come from the germline V gene. The CDR3 is CASSPGLTNTDTQYF. In DNA form, the CDR3 reads TGTGCCAGCAGCCCGGGACTTACCAACACAGATACGCAGTATTTT.

The CDR3 sequence is CASSLASALLSNEQFF. DNA for the CDR3: TGCGCCAGCAGCTTGGCCTCCGCTCTCCTAAGCAATGAGCAGTTCTTC. The gene calls are TRBV5-1 and TRBJ2-1; D call uncertain. This CDR3 contains 16 residues. V was cut by 0 bases and J by 6 bases, with 16 bases left in between. Germline V gene sequence: CDR1 SGHRS, CDR2 YFSETQ. Full variable domain (remainder filled in from reference TRBV5-1 and TRBJ2-1): KAGVTQTPRYLIKTRGQQVTLSCSPISGHRSVSWYQQTPGQGLQFLFEYFSETQRNKGNFPGRFSGRQFSNSRSEMNVSTLELGDSALYLCASSLASALLSNEQFFGPGTRLTVL.